One and the same sample provided the 29 T cell receptor beta chains below, sequenced in a study of T-cell memory formation after mild COVID-19. TCRdb processed the 5' RACE reads anew with MiXCR; each CDR3 protein has one entry. Among about 180,000 distinct CDR3 sequences listed, roughly 17% were seen once. The sequenced sample was PBMCs or a T cell subset sorted from them (not recorded which). The receptors come from an adult woman who had mild COVID-19 (a few samples of this study predate the infection). Cell type and time point are not known.

The rearrangement links TRBV6-5 to TRBJ2-3, with 12 bases lining up with TRBD2. Trimming at V came to 0 bases and at J to 5 bases, leaving 9 bases not matched to a gene. CDR1 is MNHEY, CDR2 SVGAGI, per germline. The CDR3 runs to 18 residues. The CDR3 loop is CASSYSSLAGGHGDTQYF. CDR3 coding DNA: TGTGCCAGCAGTTACTCGAGTCTAGCGGGAGGGCATGGAGATACGCAGTATTTT.

This clonotype came up a few times. V gene TRBV11-1 combines with J gene TRBJ2-5; 10 bases map to TRBD1. This CDR3 has 16 residues. From germline, CDR1 is SGHAT and CDR2 FQDESV (reference sequence). After removal of 3 bases from V and 4 bases from J, the junction contained 8 bases not matched to a gene. The DNA of the CDR3 is TGTGCCAGCAGCTTCCATCCCGGGACAGGGGTAGAGACCCAGTACTTC. This translates into CASSFHPGTGVETQYF.

The chain uses TRBV11-3 and TRBJ2-1; 15 bases fit TRBD2. Per germline, CDR1 SGHNT and CDR2 YENEEA. This CDR3 is built from 16 residues. V lost 5 bases, J lost 9 bases, and 8 bases stayed unmatched. CDR3 coding DNA: TGTGCCAGCAGCCCTGGACTAGCGGGGGGGCTCAGTGAGCAGTTCTTC. Translating gives CASSPGLAGGLSEQFF.

This clonotype appeared a few times. The chain employs TRBV24-1 and TRBJ2-1; D is possibly TRBD1 (5 bases). Trimming stripped 2 bases from V and 4 bases from J, with 11 bases between. The germline V gene encodes CDR1 KGHDR and CDR2 SFDVKD. The CDR3 has 15 amino acids. CDR3 sequence: CATSDSTRTYNEQFF. In DNA, the CDR3 is TGTGCCACCAGTGATTCCACAAGGACATACAATGAGCAGTTCTTC.

This clonotype was found many times. The chain joins TRBV7-8 to TRBJ1-5; D ambiguous. Germline assignment: CDR1 SGHVS and CDR2 FQNEAQ. The CDR3 runs to 15 residues. V lost 1 base and J lost 3, with 10 bases in between. CDR3 sequence: CASSLVNQPNQPQHF. Here the CDR3 DNA reads TGTGCCAGCAGCTTAGTGAACCAACCCAATCAGCCCCAGCATTTT.

Here the CDR3 DNA reads TGTGCCAGCAGTTTATCCACAGGGGTTCATCAGCCCCAGCATTTT. It encodes CASSLSTGVHQPQHF. The J gene is TRBJ1-5, the V gene TRBV27, with 7 bases fitting TRBD1. The trim removed 0 bases at V and 5 bases at J, leaving 4 bases unmatched. The germline CDR1 and CDR2 sequences are MNHEY and SMNVEV (reference sequence). The CDR3 contains 15 residues.

This clonotype was counted a few times. The chain couples TRBV6-1 to TRBJ1-6; no definite D call. The V and J ends lost 1 base and 8 bases respectively, with 6 bases between them. The CDR3 runs to 13 residues. Looked up from germline, CDR1 is MNHNS and CDR2 is SASEGT. The CDR3 nucleotides are TGTGCCAGCAGTGAAGTTAACGATTCACCCCTCCACTTT. It is translated as CASSEVNDSPLHF.

This chain connects TRBV30 to TRBJ2-3; a possible D gene is TRBD1 (5 bases). CDR3 length: 14 residues. V was shortened by 2 bases and J by 3 bases, with 12 bases between the two germline ends. Germline CDR1 GTSNPN, CDR2 SVGIG (reference sequence). The CDR3 sequence is CAWSLGKGTDTQYF. As DNA, the CDR3 is TGTGCCTGGAGTCTGGGAAAGGGGACAGATACGCAGTATTTT.

The chain joins TRBV5-1 to TRBJ2-2; a weak D match, TRBD2 (5 bases). The germline CDR1 and CDR2 sequences are SGHRS and YFSETQ. The CDR3 consists of 16 residues. Trimming removed 0 bases at V and 7 bases at J, with 16 bases between. The CDR3 loop is CASSLVGVGIVGELFF. The CDR3 DNA follows: TGCGCCAGCAGCTTGGTCGGGGTCGGGATTGTCGGGGAGCTGTTTTTT.

This clonotype has just a few counts. The chain is built from TRBV7-8 and TRBJ2-3; D gene uncertain. Germline assignment: CDR1 SGHVS and CDR2 FQNEAQ. The CDR3 length is 16 residues. Trimming left V 2 bases short and J 0 bases short, with 12 bases between. The CDR3 spells CASSLRRIGSTDTQYF. CDR3 coding DNA: TGTGCCAGCAGCTTACGGCGAATCGGGAGCACAGATACGCAGTATTTT.

The chain uses TRBV6-5 and TRBJ1-5, with D perhaps TRBD1 (6 bases). The V gene's germline CDR1 is MNHEY and CDR2 SVGAGI. The V and J ends lost 5 bases and 5 bases respectively, with 10 bases between them. The CDR3 sequence is 13 residues long. The CDR3 loop reads CASSGTPHQPQHF. CDR3 DNA: TGTGCCAGCAGTGGGACACCACATCAGCCCCAGCATTTT.

The V gene is TRBV3-1, the J gene TRBJ2-7; D is undetermined. This CDR3 comprises 12 residues. Germline loops: CDR1 LGHDT, CDR2 YNNKEL (reference sequence). The germline V and J ends were trimmed by 1 base and 4 bases, with 5 bases remaining between them. The CDR3 protein is CASSQVGYEQYF. In DNA, the CDR3 is TGTGCCAGCAGCCAAGTAGGGTACGAGCAGTACTTC.

This clonotype appeared many times. The chain combines TRBV20-1 with TRBJ2-5; 9 nucleotides line up with TRBD2. This CDR3 is built from 18 residues. Germline V gives CDR1 DFQATT, CDR2 SNEGSKA (reference sequence). The ends lost 4 bases at V and 2 bases at J; junction bases unmatched: 17. DNA of the CDR3: TGCAGTGCTATGCGGGGACGAAGACTAGCGGCCTTTCAAGAGACCCAGTACTTC. Amino acid sequence: CSAMRGRRLAAFQETQYF.

This clonotype came up a few times. This chain links TRBV10-3 with TRBJ2-5; no firm D call. Germline assignment: CDR1 ENHRY and CDR2 SYGVKD. The CDR3 has 12 residues. Trimming left V 11 bases short and J 6 bases short, with 16 bases between. As DNA, the CDR3 is TGTGCCCCTCCATTCCGGATAAAGACCCAGTACTTC. Its translation: CAPPFRIKTQYF.

The V gene is TRBV10-3, the J gene TRBJ2-5; 7 bases align to TRBD2. The CDR3 is 15 amino acids. CDR1 is ENHRY and CDR2 is SYGVKD in the germline V gene. Unmatched junction bases numbered 15, after V lost 10 bases and J lost 4 bases. The CDR3 DNA reads TGTGCCACCGGGGAGGCTAGCGGATTGGGAGAGACCCAGTACTTC. It encodes CATGEASGLGETQYF.

This chain connects TRBV6-2 or TRBV6-3 to TRBJ2-2; D is unclear. Germline V lookup: CDR1 MNHEY, CDR2 SVGEGT. Trimming took off 5 bases at V and 2 bases at J, with 12 bases between the two ends. CDR3 length: 15 residues. CDR3 nucleotide sequence: TGTGCCAGCAGTAATAACCGGATCAACACCGGGGAGCTGTTTTTT. It is translated as CASSNNRINTGELFF.

This chain joins TRBV5-1 and TRBJ2-2, with TRBD2 matching 12 bases. V shed 5 bases, J shed 4 bases, and the junction held 6 bases outside the gene matches. From germline, CDR1 is SGHRS and CDR2 YFSETQ. The CDR3 is 16 residues long. DNA for the CDR3: TGCGCCAGCAGTCAGACTAGCGGGAGAGTCACCGGGGAGCTGTTTTTT. This sequence encodes CASSQTSGRVTGELFF.

The chain recombines TRBV3-1 with TRBJ2-3; D remains unclear. With 1 base removed from V and 5 bases from J, the gap between germline ends came to 22 bases. The CDR3 consists of 18 residues. The germline V gene encodes CDR1 LGHDT and CDR2 YNNKEL (reference sequence). The CDR3 loop is CASSQAGRHQPRRDTQYF. As DNA, the CDR3 is TGTGCCAGCAGCCAAGCCGGAAGACACCAACCGCGTAGAGATACGCAGTATTTT.

In this sample, this clonotype turned up once. The DNA for the CDR3 is TGTGCCAGCTCAGACAGCTCCTCTGGAAACACCATATATTTT. Protein sequence: CASSDSSSGNTIYF. The chain recombines TRBV12-3 or TRBV12-4 with TRBJ1-3, with D perhaps TRBD1 (5 bases). The CDR3 length is 14 residues. Between the trimmed V and J ends, which lost 8 bases and 0 bases, there was a span of 11 bases.

This chain links TRBV2 with TRBJ2-1; maybe TRBD1 (6 bases). Germline CDR1 reads SNHLY; CDR2 reads FYNNEI. The CDR3 runs to 10 residues. V dropped 11 bases and J dropped 7 bases, with 9 bases sitting between them. CDR3 sequence reads: CALRGNEQFF. CDR3 DNA sequence: TGTGCCTTGAGGGGGAATGAGCAGTTCTTC.

This clonotype was picked up a small number of times. The V call is TRBV7-6, the J call TRBJ2-1, with a possible D match to TRBD1 (5 bases). Trimming shortened V by 6 bases and J by 3 bases, and 12 bases separated the two germline ends. The CDR3 has 14 residues. The germline gives CDR1 SGHVS, CDR2 FNYEAQ. CDR3 loop: CASSPGLLYNEQFF. CDR3 bases: TGTGCCAGCAGTCCAGGGCTACTCTACAATGAGCAGTTCTTC. Drawing the rest from reference TRBV7-6 and TRBJ2-1, the complete variable domain is GAGVSQSPRYKVTKRGQDVALRCDPISGHVSLYWYRQALGQGPEFLTYFNYEAQQDKSGLPNDRFSAERPEGSISTLTIQRTEQRDSAMYRCASSPGLLYNEQFFGPGTRLTVL.

V and J are TRBV7-2 and TRBJ2-3, with 8 bases fitting TRBD2. The CDR3 spans 16 residues. V shed 2 bases and J 3 bases; nucleotides not matched to a gene: 7. Germline V lookup: CDR1 SGHTA, CDR2 FQGNSA. CDR3 loop: CASSLSLAGRTDTQYF. CDR3 nucleotides: TGTGCCAGCAGCTTATCGCTAGCGGGTAGGACAGATACGCAGTATTTT.

This clonotype was observed a handful of times. The chain employs TRBV15 and TRBJ2-5; 9 bases fit TRBD1. Germline trimming cut 5 bases from V and 2 bases from J; bases unmatched to any gene: 9. The CDR3 has 16 residues. Per the germline V gene, CDR1 is LNHNV and CDR2 is YYDKDF (reference sequence). The CDR3 DNA is TGTGCCACCAGCCCGAGACCGGGACAGGGACAAGAGACCCAGTACTTC. Translated: CATSPRPGQGQETQYF. Variable domain in full (rest from reference TRBV15 and TRBJ2-5): DAMVIQNPRYQVTQFGKPVTLSCSQTLNHNVMYWYQQKSSQAPKLLFHYYDKDFNNEADTPDNFQSRRPNTSFCFLDIRSPGLGDTAMYLCATSPRPGQGQETQYFGPGTRLLVL.

CDR3 amino acids: CASSQLQGAAEAFF. Written as DNA, the CDR3 is TGTGCCAGCAGCCAGTTGCAGGGCGCGGCTGAAGCTTTCTTT. The V and J genes are TRBV3-1 and TRBJ1-1; perhaps TRBD1 as D (5 bases). This CDR3 has 14 amino acids. Trimming cost V 3 bases and J 6 bases, with 14 bases left between them. Looked up from germline, CDR1 is LGHDT and CDR2 is YNNKEL (reference sequence). The whole variable domain, remainder taken from reference TRBV3-1 and TRBJ1-1, is DTAVSQTPKYLVTQMGNDKSIKCEQNLGHDTMYWYKQDSKKFLKIMFSYNNKELIINETVPNRFSPKSPDKAHLNLHINSLELGDSAVYFCASSQLQGAAEAFFGQGTRLTVV.

This clonotype appeared a few times. The J gene is TRBJ2-6, the V gene TRBV18; D possibly corresponds to TRBD2 (6 bases). Germline loops: CDR1 KGHSH, CDR2 LQKENI. The CDR3 covers 16 residues. The V gene lost 5 bases and the J gene lost 0 bases, with 11 bases spanning the gap. The CDR3: CASSSSGSSGANVLTF. In DNA, the CDR3 is TGTGCCAGCTCATCCTCCGGGAGCTCTGGGGCCAACGTCCTGACTTTC.

This clonotype was found a few times. The chain links TRBV7-2 to TRBJ2-3, with 8 bases lining up with TRBD2. Germline V CDR1 and CDR2: SGHTA, FQGNSA. V gave up 3 bases and J gave up 2 bases; unmatched junction bases: 4. This CDR3 is built from 15 residues. CDR3 coding DNA: TGTGCCAGCAGCTTTCAGCGGGGGATCACAGATACGCAGTATTTT. The encoded protein is CASSFQRGITDTQYF.

This clonotype came up many times. The CDR3 bases are TGTGCCAGCAGTCTGGGGACCAACACTGAAGCTTTCTTT. This translates into CASSLGTNTEAFF. The rearrangement joins TRBV12-3 or TRBV12-4 to TRBJ1-1, with D tentatively TRBD1 (5 bases). CDR3 length: 13 amino acids. Trimming took off 5 bases at V and 2 bases at J, with 9 bases between the two ends.

This clonotype was seen only a few times. The CDR3, as DNA: TGTGCCAGCAGTTCACTCAGGGGGAACACAGATACGCAGTATTTT. Encoded protein: CASSSLRGNTDTQYF. This chain connects TRBV6-5 to TRBJ2-3, with 7 bases lining up with TRBD1. J was trimmed by 2 bases and V by 4 bases; bases with no gene match: 6. This CDR3 has 15 amino acids. Germline V gene sequence: CDR1 MNHEY, CDR2 SVGAGI.

V and J are TRBV2 and TRBJ2-7; TRBD1 might be the D (5 bases). The CDR3 covers 14 residues. V lost 5 bases, J lost 2 bases, and 13 bases lay in between. CDR1 and CDR2 from the germline V gene are SNHLY and FYNNEI. The CDR3 reads CASSQGPVPYEQYF. CDR3 nucleotides: TGTGCCAGCAGTCAGGGCCCCGTCCCCTACGAGCAGTACTTC.